The 9 T cell receptor beta chains reported below all come from one sample, sequenced in a study of T cell clonotyping in hematopoietic cell transplantation. Produced via immunoSEQ multiplex PCR; TCRdb's table is partial and in-frame only. Of fewer than 20,000 clones listed, more than 70% are singletons. Sequenced material: PBMCs, taken 100 days after allogeneic stem cell transplant. These receptors were taken from a male patient aged 55-69 years who had an allogeneic stem cell transplant from a related donor, so the T cells may come from the graft donor. Some clones in this sample may be carry-over from other donors' samples.

This clone was recorded only once. This CDR3 reads CASSLAGGTPSTDTQYF. In DNA, the CDR3 is TGTGCCAGCAGCTTAGCGGGGGGGACACCGAGCACAGATACGCAGTATTTT. The V and J genes are TRBV7-8 and TRBJ2-3; D is possibly TRBD2 (7 bases). V was pared by 0 bases and J by 0 bases, with 13 bases between. Looked up from germline, CDR1 is SGHVS and CDR2 is FQNEAQ. The CDR3 consists of 17 residues.

This clone was detected only a few times. The chain has TRBV7-3 and TRBJ2-1; tentative D call: TRBD1 (6 bases). Trimming removed 0 bases from V and 10 bases from J, with 10 bases in between. Germline V CDR1 and CDR2: SGHTA, FQGTGA. The CDR3 spans 13 residues. The CDR3 protein is CASSLTLRGEQFF. For the CDR3, the DNA is TGTGCCAGCAGCTTAACGTTAAGGGGGGAGCAGTTCTTC.

The V gene is TRBV6-5, the J gene TRBJ1-2; D not resolved. V was trimmed by 5 bases and J by 9 bases, leaving 7 bases between them. The CDR3 is 10 residues long. CDR1 and CDR2 from the germline V gene are MNHEY and SVGAGI. CDR3 in amino acids: CASSGLSYTF. The CDR3 region has the DNA TGTGCCAGCAGTGGGCTTAGCTACACCTTC.

V gene TRBV2 combines with J gene TRBJ2-5; 10 bases match TRBD2. The CDR3 runs to 13 residues. CDR1 and CDR2 from the germline V gene are SNHLY and FYNNEI. The junction had 7 bases not matched to a gene; V was cut back by 8 bases and J by 7 bases. The CDR3 DNA sequence: TGTGCCAGCCACGATAGCGGGGGGTGGACCCAGTACTTC. Translating it yields CASHDSGGWTQYF.

The rearrangement links TRBV30 to TRBJ2-7, with D tentatively TRBD2 (5 bases). The CDR3 length is 12 residues. V was pared by 1 base and J by 4 bases, with 8 bases between. CDR1 and CDR2 from the germline V gene are GTSNPN and SVGIG (reference sequence). The CDR3 is CAWSARGYEQYF. CDR3 DNA sequence: TGTGCCTGGAGTGCCCGAGGGTACGAGCAGTACTTC.

This rearrangement joins TRBV6-6 to TRBJ2-3; possible D gene TRBD1, 5 bases. Germline lookup yields CDR1 MNHNY and CDR2 SVGAGI (reference sequence). The CDR3 contains 15 residues. Deletions cut 3 bases from V and 0 bases from J, with 10 bases between. The CDR3 here is CASSYGWGSTDTQYF. DNA for the CDR3: TGTGCCAGCAGTTATGGGTGGGGCAGCACAGATACGCAGTATTTT.

V usage is TRBV6-5 and J usage is TRBJ1-2; D is perhaps TRBD1 (6 bases). The CDR3 consists of 15 residues. Trimming shortened V by 0 bases and J by 2 bases, and 10 bases separated the two germline ends. The germline V gene has CDR1 MNHEY and CDR2 SVGAGI. The DNA for the CDR3 is TGTGCCAGCAGTTACTCGAGGGGGGCAAACTATGGCTACACCTTC. Amino acids: CASSYSRGANYGYTF.

The chain has TRBV29-1 and TRBJ2-5; the match to TRBD2 covers 9 bases. In germline, CDR1 is SQVTM, CDR2 ANQGSEA. The ends lost 2 bases at V and 1 base at J; junction bases unmatched: 8. The CDR3 covers 16 residues. CDR3 in amino acids: CSVESVAGDPQETQYF. CDR3 DNA: TGCAGCGTTGAATCCGTAGCGGGGGACCCCCAAGAGACCCAGTACTTC.

The chain recombines TRBV7-8 with TRBJ2-2; the match to TRBD2 covers 11 bases. The V gene's germline CDR1 is SGHVS and CDR2 FQNEAQ. CDR3 size: 18 residues. With 3 bases clipped from V and 3 bases from J, the junction kept 9 bases outside the gene matches. In nucleotides, the CDR3 is TGTGCCAGCAGCTTTGGGACTAGCGGCGTAGTGTACACCGGGGAGCTGTTTTTT. This translates into CASSFGTSGVVYTGELFF.